The clone carrying this T cell receptor beta chain was observed a few times. The antigen is undetermined. PCR amplification relied on 60 Vbeta primers (plus 13 Jbeta primers). Measured with immunoSEQ multiplex PCR; TCRdb has only the in-frame clones, and not every one. Among some 140,000 clones listed, 70% to 85% were seen once. This sample was taken from a study of cytomegalovirus exposure and HLA in healthy donors. Background on the study: Assignment to the Caucasian-associated ancestry cluster applied to around 80% of the 300 to 500 genotyped donors. Whole-study results and caveats: In a later analysis, TCR beta V- and J-gene trimming showed a link to a missense DCLRE1C variant. CMV antigen specificity of a few CMV-associated chains was confirmed in vitro. Presence/absence analyses supposed approximately even sequencing depth among donors.

V lost 6 bases and J 8 bases, leaving 16 bases between the germline ends. CDR1 is SEHNR and CDR2 is FQNEAQ in the germline V gene (reference sequence). The CDR3 has 14 amino acids. Source material: PBMCs. The sequence was collected from a man aged 30 to 39 in good health and CMV-seronegative. The chain links TRBV7-9 to TRBJ1-4; D call uncertain. CDR3 protein: CASSDGAGWEKLFF. The CDR3 coding sequence is TGTGCCAGCAGTGACGGCGCGGGGTGGGAAAAACTGTTTTTT.